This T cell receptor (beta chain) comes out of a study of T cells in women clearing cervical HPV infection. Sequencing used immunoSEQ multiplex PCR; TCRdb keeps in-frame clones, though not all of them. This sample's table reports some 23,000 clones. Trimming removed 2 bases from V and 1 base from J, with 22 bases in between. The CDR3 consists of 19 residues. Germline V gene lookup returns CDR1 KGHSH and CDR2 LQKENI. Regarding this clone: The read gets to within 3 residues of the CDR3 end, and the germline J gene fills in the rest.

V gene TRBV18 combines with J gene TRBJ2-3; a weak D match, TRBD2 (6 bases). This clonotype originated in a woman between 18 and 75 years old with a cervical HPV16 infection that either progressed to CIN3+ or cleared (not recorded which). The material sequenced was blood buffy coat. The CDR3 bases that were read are TGTGCCAGCTCACCAGAGACTAGACGGTCCCTAGAGCGCACAGATACG. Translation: CASSPETRRSLERTDT. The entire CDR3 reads CASSPETRRSLERTDTQYF.